Included here is one TCR beta chain sequence, with context. The antigen is undetermined. These data belong to a study of cytomegalovirus exposure and HLA in healthy donors. Overall study: HLA-typed donors contributed 65 million to 85 million unique TCRs, which were held in an early data release.

General study results and limits: What was likely a sequencing artifact was a cluster of highly shared sequence variants.

The V and J ends lost 5 bases and 2 bases, in that order; junction bases with no gene match: 11. The CDR3 covers 16 residues. The germline CDR1 and CDR2 sequences are SEHNR and FQNEAQ (reference sequence). PCR amplification relied on 60 Vbeta primers (plus 13 Jbeta primers). Sequenced by immunoSEQ multiplex PCR; TCRdb stores in-frame clones only, minus some. The top ten hold approximately 5.6% of the sample, which has roughly 100,000 clones, roughly 81% seen once. The chain employs TRBV7-9 and TRBJ2-7, with TRBD2 matching over 8 bases. Sequencing was done on a sample of PBMCs. The receptor was derived from a woman aged 18-35 years in good health and CMV-seropositive. CDR3 nucleotides: TGTGCCAGCAGCCCCTCCCGCGGGAGGATGCCCTACGAGCAGTACTTC. This gives the protein CASSPSRGRMPYEQYF.